This T cell receptor beta chain was recorded in a study of T cells in localized non-small cell lung cancer. TCRdb's copy holds only in-frame clones and misses some; the assay was immunoSEQ multiplex PCR. Among approximately 5,300 clones listed, approximately 32% were seen once. Study outcomes and limitations: With higher T cell density in blood came longer overall survival.

This clone was seen a few times. Its antigen is unidentified. The V and J ends lost 5 bases and 0 bases respectively, with 11 bases between them. This CDR3 region has 16 residues. The germline gives CDR1 SGHNT, CDR2 YENEEA. The V call is TRBV11-3, the J call TRBJ2-6; D might be TRBD2 (5 bases). Sequenced material: lung tumor tissue, taken before any cancer treatment. This TCR was sampled from a male donor aged 60 or older with stage III lung adenocarcinoma. Here the CDR3 reads CASSQGLGSGANVLTF. The CDR3 region has the DNA TGTGCCAGCAGCCAAGGACTCGGCTCTGGGGCCAACGTCCTGACTTTC.